Sequencing of this T cell receptor beta chain was carried out in a study of blood T cell repertoires in COVID-19. Study-wide context: The United States, Italy and Spain supplied acute and convalescent COVID-19 samples. The analysed material was cDNA or gDNA that came from T cells, B-cell-depleted T cells, or PBMCs.

Germline V CDR1 and CDR2: MNHNS, SASEGT. Trimming left V 2 bases short and J 5 bases short, with 21 bases between. The CDR3 length is 17 residues. As handled by the study authors: Nucleated cell number was recorded as an estimate derived from reference gene primer amplification. Data came from immunoSEQ multiplex PCR; TCRdb stores just in-frame clones and leaves some out. D and trimming come from the DNA, and the V and J calls and clone size come from that table. Here the sample spans some 31,000 clones, roughly 90% being singletons. The origin of this receptor is a man between 60 and 75 years old with active COVID-19. This chain links TRBV6-1 with TRBJ2-5, with D perhaps TRBD2 (6 bases). Sequenced: peripheral blood. CDR3 sequence (DNA): TGTGCCAGCAGTGAACGCCCGGGAGTAGCGGCACGGGAGACCCAGTACTTC. Its protein product is CASSERPGVAARETQYF.